These T cell receptor beta chains were read from a single sample in a study of blood T cell repertoires in COVID-19. Produced via immunoSEQ multiplex PCR; TCRdb's table is partial and in-frame only. Of some 250,000 clones in the sample, about 73% are singletons; the top ten hold about 3.5%. Specimen: peripheral blood. These receptors were taken from a woman of 80 years or more with acute or convalescent COVID-19. Each CDR3 is given with its conserved first and last residue. The order of the fields is J gene, V gene, D gene, clone size, CDR3 DNA, CDR3 protein. The D gene is left open where the match is weak. Not every row has a clone size; where given, it reads once, few, many or a size class.

J gene: TRBJ2-5; V gene: TRBV2; D gene: NA; clone size: NA; CDR3 DNA: TGTGCCAGCAGTGAGAGGCAGCAAGAGACCCAGTACTTC; CDR3 protein: CASSERQQETQYF
J gene: TRBJ1-1; V gene: TRBV12-5; D gene: NA; clone size: NA; CDR3 DNA: TGTGCTAGTGGTTTGTTAACAGGGATGGGGGCTGAAGCTTTCTTT; CDR3 protein: CASGLLTGMGAEAFF
J gene: TRBJ1-2; V gene: TRBV3-1/TRBV3-2; D gene: NA; clone size: NA; CDR3 DNA: TGTGCCAGCAGCCAAGACGTCGGGGTCGACTATGGCTACACCTTC; CDR3 protein: CASSQDVGVDYGYTF
J gene: TRBJ2-1; V gene: TRBV15; D gene: NA; clone size: NA; CDR3 DNA: TGTGCCACCAGCAGACCTATGAGGCAGGGGAACAATGAGCAGTTCTTC; CDR3 protein: CATSRPMRQGNNEQFF
J gene: TRBJ2-3; V gene: TRBV5-1; D gene: NA; clone size: NA; CDR3 DNA: TGCGCCAGCAGCCCAAATACAGGCACAGATACGCAGTATTTT; CDR3 protein: CASSPNTGTDTQYF
J gene: TRBJ2-1; V gene: TRBV6-5; D gene: TRBD2; clone size: NA; CDR3 DNA: TGTGCCAGCAGTTCTAGCGGGGACGCGTTCTACAATGAGCAGTTCTTC; CDR3 protein: CASSSSGDAFYNEQFF
J gene: TRBJ1-4; V gene: TRBV6-5; D gene: TRBD1; clone size: NA; CDR3 DNA: TGTGCCAGCAGTTTGACAGGGGGCGAGCGGGAAAAACTGTTTTTT; CDR3 protein: CASSLTGGEREKLFF
J gene: TRBJ1-6; V gene: TRBV20-1; D gene: TRBD1; clone size: NA; CDR3 DNA: TGCAGTGGGGGGACAGGGGGATCCCTCCACTTT; CDR3 protein: CSGGTGGSLHF
J gene: TRBJ1-5; V gene: TRBV10-2; D gene: TRBD1; clone size: NA; CDR3 DNA: TGCGCCAGCAGCTCCGGGACAGGGGAAAATCAGCCCCAGCATTTT; CDR3 protein: CASSSGTGENQPQHF
J gene: TRBJ1-5; V gene: TRBV5-8; D gene: TRBD1; clone size: NA; CDR3 DNA: TGTGCCAGCAGCCCGGGGACAGGTAATAGCAATCAGCCCCAGCATTTT; CDR3 protein: CASSPGTGNSNQPQHF
J gene: TRBJ1-1; V gene: TRBV3-1/TRBV3-2; D gene: TRBD1; clone size: few; CDR3 DNA: TGTGCCAGCAGCCTACAACAGGGGTACCCTTTCTTT; CDR3 protein: CASSLQQGYPFF
J gene: TRBJ2-5; V gene: TRBV12-5; D gene: TRBD1; clone size: NA; CDR3 DNA: TGTGCTAGTGGGACAGGGTCGGAAGAGACCCAGTACTTC; CDR3 protein: CASGTGSEETQYF
J gene: TRBJ1-4; V gene: TRBV4-2; D gene: TRBD1; clone size: NA; CDR3 DNA: TGTGCCAGCAGCCCCCCTCCCAACCGGGACAGAGGTAATGAAAAACTGTTTTTT; CDR3 protein: CASSPPPNRDRGNEKLFF
J gene: TRBJ2-3; V gene: TRBV19; D gene: TRBD2; clone size: NA; CDR3 DNA: TGTGCCAGCAGGACTAGCGGGGATAGGGATACGCAGTATTTT; CDR3 protein: CASRTSGDRDTQYF
J gene: TRBJ2-1; V gene: TRBV3-1/TRBV3-2; D gene: NA; clone size: few; CDR3 DNA: TGTGCCAGCAGCCAAGAGGGACTCATCTTCTTC; CDR3 protein: CASSQEGLIFF
J gene: TRBJ2-5; V gene: TRBV5-1; D gene: NA; clone size: few; CDR3 DNA: TGCGCCAGCAGCTTAGGACAGATAGAGACCCAGTACTTC; CDR3 protein: CASSLGQIETQYF
J gene: TRBJ1-3; V gene: TRBV6-2/TRBV6-3; D gene: NA; clone size: NA; CDR3 DNA: TGTGCCAGCAGTGACCACAGCACTGGAAACACCATATATTTT; CDR3 protein: CASSDHSTGNTIYF
J gene: TRBJ1-5; V gene: TRBV6-5; D gene: TRBD1; clone size: NA; CDR3 DNA: TGTGCCAGCAGACAGGGGGGCGAGAATCAGCCCCAGCATTTT; CDR3 protein: CASRQGGENQPQHF
J gene: TRBJ2-7; V gene: TRBV13; D gene: TRBD1; clone size: NA; CDR3 DNA: TGTGCCAGCAGCCGACAGGGGGCTCACGAGCAGTACTTC; CDR3 protein: CASSRQGAHEQYF
J gene: TRBJ2-2; V gene: TRBV5-1; D gene: TRBD1; clone size: NA; CDR3 DNA: TGCGCCAGCAGCTCGGGACAGGGGGCGAACACCGGGGAGCTGTTTTTT; CDR3 protein: CASSSGQGANTGELFF
J gene: TRBJ1-3; V gene: TRBV4-3; D gene: NA; clone size: NA; CDR3 DNA: TGCGCCAGCAGCCAAGAGCTGTTTCCCACAGGGTCCTCTGGAAACACCATATATTTT; CDR3 protein: CASSQELFPTGSSGNTIYF
J gene: TRBJ2-7; V gene: TRBV2; D gene: TRBD2; clone size: NA; CDR3 DNA: TGTGCCAGCACCAGACTAGCGGGACACGAGCAGTACTTC; CDR3 protein: CASTRLAGHEQYF
J gene: TRBJ1-2; V gene: TRBV5-8; D gene: TRBD1; clone size: once; CDR3 DNA: TGTGCCAGCAGCACCCGGGACAGGGGCGCTCACTATGGCTACACCTTC; CDR3 protein: CASSTRDRGAHYGYTF
J gene: TRBJ1-5; V gene: TRBV19; D gene: TRBD1; clone size: NA; CDR3 DNA: TGTGCCAGTAGCATGACCGGGACAGGGTTTCAGCCCCAGCATTTT; CDR3 protein: CASSMTGTGFQPQHF
J gene: TRBJ2-7; V gene: TRBV2; D gene: NA; clone size: NA; CDR3 DNA: TGTGCCAGCAGAGGGGGTATCGAGCAGTACTTC; CDR3 protein: CASRGGIEQYF
J gene: TRBJ1-6; V gene: TRBV6-2/TRBV6-3; D gene: TRBD1; clone size: NA; CDR3 DNA: TGTGCCAGCAGTGCTGGGACAGTTAATTCACCCCTCCACTTT; CDR3 protein: CASSAGTVNSPLHF